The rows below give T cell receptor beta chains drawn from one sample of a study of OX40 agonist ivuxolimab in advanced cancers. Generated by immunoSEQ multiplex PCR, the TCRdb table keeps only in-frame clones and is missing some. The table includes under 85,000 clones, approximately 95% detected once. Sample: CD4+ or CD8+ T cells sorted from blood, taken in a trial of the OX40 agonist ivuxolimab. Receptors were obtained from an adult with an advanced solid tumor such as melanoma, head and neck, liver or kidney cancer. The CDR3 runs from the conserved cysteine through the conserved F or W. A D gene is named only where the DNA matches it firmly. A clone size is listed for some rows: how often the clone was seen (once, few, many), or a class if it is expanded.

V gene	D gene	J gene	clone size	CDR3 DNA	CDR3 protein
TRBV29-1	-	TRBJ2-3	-	TGCAGCGTTGAGGGAACGTGGGACACGAATACGCAGTATTTT	CSVEGTWDTNTQYF
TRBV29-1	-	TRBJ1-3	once	TGCAGCGTTGGGACCGACGTGGGGGACACCATATATTTT	CSVGTDVGDTIYF
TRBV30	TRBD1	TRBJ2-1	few	TGTGCCTGGAGTTGGGACAGGGGGACTGAGCAGTTCTTC	CAWSWDRGTEQFF
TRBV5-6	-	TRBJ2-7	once	TGTGCCAGCAACTCCCAAACAGGGGGGGGACTCTACGAGCAGTACTTC	CASNSQTGGGLYEQYF
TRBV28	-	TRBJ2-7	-	TGTGCCAGCAGTTCCCGGGACGGATACTCCTACGAGCAGTACTTC	CASSSRDGYSYEQYF
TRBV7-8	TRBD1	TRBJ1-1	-	TGTGCCAGCAGCTCACGGGACAGGGCTCAGGTAACTGAAGCTTTCTTT	CASSSRDRAQVTEAFF
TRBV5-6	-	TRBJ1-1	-	TGTGCCAGCAGCCTCTGGCCCCGATTAAACACTGAAGCTTTCTTT	CASSLWPRLNTEAFF
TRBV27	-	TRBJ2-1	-	TGTGCCATCACAGAAGACTCCTACAATGAGCAGTTCTTC	CAITEDSYNEQFF
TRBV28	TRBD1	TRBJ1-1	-	TGTGCCAGCAGTCCTCCGGACAGGGGCAACACTGAAGCTTTCTTT	CASSPPDRGNTEAFF
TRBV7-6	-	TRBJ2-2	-	TGTGCCAGCAGCTTAGAGGCCAGCAACACCGGGGAGCTGTTTTTT	CASSLEASNTGELFF
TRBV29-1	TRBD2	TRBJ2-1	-	TGCAGCTTGCTAGCGGAATCCTACAATGAGCAGTTCTTC	CSLLAESYNEQFF
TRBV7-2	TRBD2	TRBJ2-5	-	TGTGCCAGCAGCTTTCCCGCTAGCGGGGGGGCCCGGGGAGAGACCCAGTACTTC	CASSFPASGGARGETQYF
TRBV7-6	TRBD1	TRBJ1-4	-	TGTGCCAGCAGCTTTCGGGACAGGGGCAGAAAACTGTTTTTT	CASSFRDRGRKLFF
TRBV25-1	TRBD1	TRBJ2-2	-	TGTGCCAGCAGTGAAGGGGACAGGGATACCGGGGAGCTGTTTTTT	CASSEGDRDTGELFF
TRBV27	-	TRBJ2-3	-	TGTGCCAGCAGTTTGGGGCTAGGGCTTGATACGCAGTATTTT	CASSLGLGLDTQYF
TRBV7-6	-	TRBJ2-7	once	TGTGCCAGCAGCCCGAGACAGGAGCATTTCTACGAGCAGTACTTC	CASSPRQEHFYEQYF
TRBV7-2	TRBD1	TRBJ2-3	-	TGTGCCAGCAGCTTGGAGGGACAGGGCGAAGATACGCAGTATTTT	CASSLEGQGEDTQYF
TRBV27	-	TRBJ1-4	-	TGTGCCAGCTCGGGGCCTCGCAAGGAAAAACTGTTTTTT	CASSGPRKEKLFF
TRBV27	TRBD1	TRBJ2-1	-	TGTGCCTCGCATCCGGGACAGGCATGGTATGAGCAGTTCTTC	CASHPGQAWYEQFF
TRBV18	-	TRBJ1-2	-	TGTGCCAGCTCACCCTCCGGTCGACCCGACTATGGCTACACCTTC	CASSPSGRPDYGYTF
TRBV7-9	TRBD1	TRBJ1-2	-	TGTGCCAGCAGCCGCGGACAGGGGGCGAGAGGCTACACCTTC	CASSRGQGARGYTF
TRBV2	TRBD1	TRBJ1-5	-	TGTGCCAGCAGTATACCCGGGACAGGAGGCAATCAGCCCCAGCATTTT	CASSIPGTGGNQPQHF
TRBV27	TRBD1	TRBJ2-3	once	TGTGCCAGCAGTCCGTTCACAGGGGGCGACACAGATACGCAGTATTTT	CASSPFTGGDTDTQYF
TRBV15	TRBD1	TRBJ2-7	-	TGTGCCACCAGCAACGACAGGGACGACGAGCAGTACTTC	CATSNDRDDEQYF
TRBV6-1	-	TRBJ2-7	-	TGTGCCAGCCCCAGCCACCCAGCGACCCCCGGCGAGCAGTACTTC	CASPSHPATPGEQYF
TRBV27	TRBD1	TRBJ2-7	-	TGTGCCAGCAGCCCCCAGACAGGGGGGAACGAGCAGTACTTC	CASSPQTGGNEQYF
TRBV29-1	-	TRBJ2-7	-	TGCAGCGTTGAAGTCGACAGAGCCTACGAGCAGTACTTC	CSVEVDRAYEQYF
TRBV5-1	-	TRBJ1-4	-	TGCGCCAGCAGCTTGGGTCAGGGAGATGAAAAACTGTTTTTT	CASSLGQGDEKLFF
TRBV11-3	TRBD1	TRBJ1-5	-	TGTGCCTCTTTGGGGGGACAGTCGGTGTGGGTTAAAAATCAGCCCCAGCATTTT	CASLGGQSVWVKNQPQHF
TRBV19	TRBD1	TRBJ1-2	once	TGTGCCAGTAGTTTGACAGGGGCCTACTATGGCTACACCTTC	CASSLTGAYYGYTF
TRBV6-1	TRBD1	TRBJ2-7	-	TGTGCCAGCAGTGAAGGGTCAGGGGGCACCGAGCAGTACTTC	CASSEGSGGTEQYF
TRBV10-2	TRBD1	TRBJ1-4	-	TGCGCCACCGACAGGGGGAGGGAAAAACTGTTTTTT	CATDRGREKLFF
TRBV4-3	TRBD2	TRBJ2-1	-	TGCGCCAGCAGCCAAGCTGGGCTAGCGGGGGGGCTAGGTGAGCAGTTCTTC	CASSQAGLAGGLGEQFF
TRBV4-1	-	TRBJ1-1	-	TGCGCCAGCAGCCGACAGGACGGGGCTGAAGCTTTCTTT	CASSRQDGAEAFF
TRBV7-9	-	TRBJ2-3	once	TGTGCCAGCAGCGCCCTAATTAATACGCAGTATTTT	CASSALINTQYF
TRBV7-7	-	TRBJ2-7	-	TGTGCCAGCAGCTTAGGCGGCGGGTCCTACGAGCAGTACTTC	CASSLGGGSYEQYF
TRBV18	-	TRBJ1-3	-	TGTGCCAGCTCACCAGGCAGGGAGTACCTGGGCAGAGGAAACACCATATATTTT	CASSPGREYLGRGNTIYF
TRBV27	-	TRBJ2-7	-	TGTGCCAGCAGTTTAAAGGGGGGCCCCCACTACGAGCAGTACTTC	CASSLKGGPHYEQYF
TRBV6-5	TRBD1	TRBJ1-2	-	TGTGCCAGCAGCCTCGACAGGGAAAAGAGTGGCTACACCTTC	CASSLDREKSGYTF
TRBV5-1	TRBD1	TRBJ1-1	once	TGCGCCAGCAGCTTGGGTGTGGGACAGGGGTGGACTGAAGCTTTCTTT	CASSLGVGQGWTEAFF
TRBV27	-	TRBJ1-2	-	TGTGCCAGCAGTTTATCGTCCAGGGGAAACGTCCTCTATGGCTACACCTTC	CASSLSSRGNVLYGYTF
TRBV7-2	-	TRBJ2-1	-	TGTGCCAGCAGCTTGGGTGCAATCTACAATGAGCAGTTCTTC	CASSLGAIYNEQFF
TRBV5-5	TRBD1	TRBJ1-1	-	TGTGCCAGCAGCCTAGGGACAGGGGGAATGGCTTTCTTT	CASSLGTGGMAFF
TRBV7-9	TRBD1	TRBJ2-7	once	TGTGCCAGCAGCTTTGGGACAGGATCTTACGAGCAGTACTTC	CASSFGTGSYEQYF
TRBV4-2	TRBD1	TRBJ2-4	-	TGTGCCAGCAGCCGGACCGGACAGGGCGTACTCAACATTCAGTACTTC	CASSRTGQGVLNIQYF
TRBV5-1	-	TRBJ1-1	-	TGCGCCAGCAGCTTGAGAGGGATGAACACTGAAGCTTTCTTT	CASSLRGMNTEAFF
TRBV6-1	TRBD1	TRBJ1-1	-	TGTGCCAGCGCCTCGACAGGGCTAAACACTGAAGCTTTCTTT	CASASTGLNTEAFF
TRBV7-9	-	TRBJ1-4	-	TGTGCCAGCAGCTTCTCCCAAGCGGCTCGTGATGAAAAACTGTTTTTT	CASSFSQAARDEKLFF
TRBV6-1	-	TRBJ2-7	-	TGTGCCAGCGACCCCCGAGGGGCCAACTACGAGCAGTACTTC	CASDPRGANYEQYF
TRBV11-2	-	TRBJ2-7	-	TGTGCCAGCAGCTTAGATTGGCGGGCCTCCTACGAGCAGTACTTC	CASSLDWRASYEQYF
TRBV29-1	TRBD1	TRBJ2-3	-	TGCAGCGTTGATTTTATGGGGACAGGACTGGATACGCAGTATTTT	CSVDFMGTGLDTQYF
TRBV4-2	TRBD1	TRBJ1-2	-	TGTGCCAGCAGCCCCCGGACAGGGGGGAAGAGCTTATCCGATGGCTACACCTTC	CASSPRTGGKSLSDGYTF